These T cell receptor beta chains were read from a single sample in a study of T cell responses to AZD1222 COVID-19 vaccine. Repertoires were generated with immunoSEQ multiplex PCR, while TCRdb's copy carries only in-frame clones and drops some. The data contain roughly 150,000 clones, less than 90% of them singletons. The sample was peripheral blood, taken after recovery from COVID-19. Source of these receptors: an adult who had recovered from COVID-19. The CDR3 runs from the conserved cysteine through the conserved F or W. The D gene is left open where the match is weak. Part of the rows lack a size; the others show once, few, many or a class for expanded clones.

size	D	V	J	CDR3	DNA
.	.	TRBV5-3	TRBJ2-7	CARSLAVRAGVVSYEQYF	TGTGCCAGAAGCTTGGCGGTAAGGGCAGGGGTGGTAAGCTACGAGCAGTACTTC
once	.	TRBV5-1	TRBJ1-4	CASSLVPARNEKLFF	TGCGCCAGCAGCTTAGTTCCGGCCCGGAATGAAAAACTGTTTTTT
.	.	TRBV7-9	TRBJ2-2	CASSLRELFF	TGTGCCAGCAGCCTCCGGGAGCTGTTTTTT
.	.	TRBV7-3	TRBJ1-1	CASSPFGGGTEAFF	TGTGCCAGCAGCCCGTTCGGGGGGGGCACTGAAGCTTTCTTT
.	TRBD1	TRBV10-3	TRBJ1-5	CAISRDRGAVSNQPQHF	TGTGCCATCAGCCGGGACAGGGGGGCGGTTAGCAATCAGCCCCAGCATTTT
.	TRBD2	TRBV28	TRBJ2-1	CASSLGGRDNEQFF	TGTGCCAGCAGTTTAGGGGGGAGGGACAATGAGCAGTTCTTC
.	TRBD1	TRBV27	TRBJ2-1	CASSGIRGTNNEQFF	TGTGCCAGCAGCGGAATCAGGGGGACCAACAATGAGCAGTTCTTC
.	.	TRBV25-1	TRBJ1-2	CASSGSGTRGYTF	TGTGCCAGCAGTGGTTCCGGGACGAGAGGCTACACCTTC
.	.	TRBV7-2	TRBJ1-5	CASSLRGGHNQPQHF	TGTGCCAGCAGCCTTCGGGGCGGACACAATCAGCCCCAGCATTTT
.	.	TRBV7-8	TRBJ1-2	CASSSSLRGNYGYTF	TGTGCCAGCAGCTCCTCCTTGAGGGGGAACTATGGCTACACCTTC
.	TRBD1	TRBV2	TRBJ1-4	CASNGRGLEKLFF	TGTGCCAGCAATGGCAGGGGGCTTGAAAAACTGTTTTTT
.	TRBD1	TRBV2	TRBJ1-2	CASSDRQGLYGYTF	TGTGCCAGCAGCGATAGACAGGGGCTCTATGGCTACACCTTC
.	.	TRBV11-2	TRBJ1-1	CASSLYLNTEAFF	TGTGCCAGCAGCTTATACCTGAACACTGAAGCTTTCTTT
.	TRBD1	TRBV7-2	TRBJ1-1	CASSLGQGTEAFF	TGTGCCAGCAGCTTAGGACAGGGGACTGAAGCTTTCTTT
.	.	TRBV6-1	TRBJ1-1	CASSEAQFGLMNTEAFF	TGTGCCAGCAGTGAAGCTCAATTCGGGCTCATGAACACTGAAGCTTTCTTT
.	.	TRBV5-6	TRBJ2-7	CASSLWGPYEQYF	TGTGCCAGCAGCTTGTGGGGACCCTACGAGCAGTACTTC
.	TRBD1	TRBV7-9	TRBJ2-2	CASSFPGQESTGELFF	TGTGCCAGCAGCTTCCCGGGACAGGAATCCACCGGGGAGCTGTTTTTT
once	.	TRBV5-1	TRBJ2-5	CASSGNTGKETQYF	TGCGCCAGCAGCGGGAATACAGGAAAAGAGACCCAGTACTTC
.	.	TRBV10-1	TRBJ1-5	CASSQLCRARLYSNQPQHF	TGCGCCAGCAGCCAATTATGCCGGGCTCGGTTATATAGCAATCAGCCCCAGCATTTT
.	.	TRBV3-1/TRBV3-2	TRBJ2-3	CASSQGRSTDTQYF	TGTGCCAGCAGCCAAGGCCGAAGCACAGATACGCAGTATTTT
.	TRBD1	TRBV11-3	TRBJ2-7	CASSPSRDRGHHEQYF	TGTGCCAGCAGCCCCAGCCGGGACAGGGGTCATCACGAGCAGTACTTC
.	.	TRBV4-2	TRBJ1-4	CASSQDTRNEKLFF	TGTGCCAGCAGCCAAGATACCAGAAATGAAAAACTGTTTTTT
.	.	TRBV21-1	TRBJ2-3	CASILWGVTDTQYF	TGTGCCAGCATCCTTTGGGGGGTGACAGATACGCAGTATTTT
.	TRBD1	TRBV7-8	TRBJ1-3	CASSSRTGLSGNTIYF	TGTGCCAGCAGCTCCAGGACAGGCCTCTCTGGAAACACCATATATTTT
.	.	TRBV9	TRBJ1-4	CASSLGQTNEKLFF	TGTGCCAGCAGCTTGGGACAAACTAATGAAAAACTGTTTTTT
.	.	TRBV6-6	TRBJ1-2	CASRIRDLDGYTF	TGTGCCAGCAGAATTCGGGACTTAGATGGCTACACCTTC
.	.	TRBV10-3	TRBJ2-3	CAISEMGGVDTQYF	TGTGCCATCAGTGAAATGGGGGGTGTCGATACGCAGTATTTT
.	.	TRBV4-1	TRBJ2-3	CASSQEIPGATGTDTQYF	TGCGCCAGCAGCCAAGAGATCCCGGGGGCGACAGGCACAGATACGCAGTATTTT
.	TRBD1	TRBV28	TRBJ1-2	CASSSPPGTGEFGYTF	TGTGCCAGCAGTTCACCCCCCGGGACAGGGGAGTTTGGCTACACCTTC
.	.	TRBV10-2	TRBJ1-1	CASSETGITEAFF	TGCGCCAGCAGCGAAACAGGGATAACTGAAGCTTTCTTT
.	.	TRBV5-8	TRBJ2-3	CASSVVAHTDTQYF	TGTGCCAGCAGCGTCGTCGCTCACACAGATACGCAGTATTTT
.	.	TRBV28	TRBJ1-6	CASSLGGVINSPLHF	TGTGCCAGCAGTTTGGGGGGGGTAATTAATTCACCCCTCCACTTT